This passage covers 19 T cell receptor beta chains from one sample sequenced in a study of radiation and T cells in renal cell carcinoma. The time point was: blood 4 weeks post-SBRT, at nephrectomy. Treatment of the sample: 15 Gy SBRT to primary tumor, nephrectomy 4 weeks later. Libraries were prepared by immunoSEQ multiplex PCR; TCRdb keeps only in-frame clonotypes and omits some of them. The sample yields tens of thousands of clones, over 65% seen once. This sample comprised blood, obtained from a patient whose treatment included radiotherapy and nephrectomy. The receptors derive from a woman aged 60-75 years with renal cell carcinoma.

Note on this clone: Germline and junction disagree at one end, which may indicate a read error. The CDR3 is CASSPFGAPGANVLTF. The DNA for the CDR3 is TGTGCTAGCAGCCCCTTCGGGGCGCCCGGGGCCAACGTCCTGACTTTC. J is TRBJ2-6 and V is TRBV7-7, with D perhaps matching TRBD1 or TRBD2 (5 bases each). Germline lookup yields CDR1 SSHAT and CDR2 FNYEAQ (reference sequence). The CDR3 is made up of 16 amino acids.

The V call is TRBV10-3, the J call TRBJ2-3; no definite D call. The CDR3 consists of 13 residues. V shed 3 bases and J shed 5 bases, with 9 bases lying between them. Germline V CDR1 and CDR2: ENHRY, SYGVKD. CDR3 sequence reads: CAISDEDLDTQYF. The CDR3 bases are TGTGCCATCAGTGATGAGGATCTAGATACGCAGTATTTT.

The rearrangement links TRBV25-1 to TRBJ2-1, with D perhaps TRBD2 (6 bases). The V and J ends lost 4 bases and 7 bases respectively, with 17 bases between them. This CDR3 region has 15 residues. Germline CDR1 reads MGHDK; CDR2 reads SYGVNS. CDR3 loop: CASSGTLGLGNEQFF. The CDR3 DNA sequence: TGTGCCAGCAGTGGCACCCTGGGACTGGGGAATGAGCAGTTCTTC.

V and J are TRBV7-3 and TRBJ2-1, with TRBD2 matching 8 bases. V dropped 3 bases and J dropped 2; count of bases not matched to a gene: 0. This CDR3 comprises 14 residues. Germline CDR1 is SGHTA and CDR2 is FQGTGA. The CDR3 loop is CASSLGLAYNEQFF. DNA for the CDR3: TGTGCCAGCAGCTTGGGACTAGCCTACAATGAGCAGTTCTTC.

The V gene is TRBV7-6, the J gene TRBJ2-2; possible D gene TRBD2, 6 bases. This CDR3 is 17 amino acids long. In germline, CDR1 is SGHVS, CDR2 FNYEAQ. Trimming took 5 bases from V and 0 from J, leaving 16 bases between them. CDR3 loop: CASSTLPPGANTGELFF. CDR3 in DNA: TGTGCCAGCAGCACCCTTCCCCCGGGGGCGAACACCGGGGAGCTGTTTTTT.

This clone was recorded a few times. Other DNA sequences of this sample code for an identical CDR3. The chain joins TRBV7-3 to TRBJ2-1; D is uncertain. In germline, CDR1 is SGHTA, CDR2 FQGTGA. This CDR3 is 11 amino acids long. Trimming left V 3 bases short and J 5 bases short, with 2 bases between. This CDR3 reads CASSLNNEQFF. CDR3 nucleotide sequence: TGTGCCAGCAGCTTGAACAATGAGCAGTTCTTC.

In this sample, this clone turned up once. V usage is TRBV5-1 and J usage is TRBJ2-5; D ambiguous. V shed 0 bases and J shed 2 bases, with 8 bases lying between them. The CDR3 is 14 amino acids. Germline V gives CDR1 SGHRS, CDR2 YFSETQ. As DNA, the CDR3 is TGCGCCAGCAGCTTGGTAGACAATCAAGAGACCCAGTACTTC. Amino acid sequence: CASSLVDNQETQYF.

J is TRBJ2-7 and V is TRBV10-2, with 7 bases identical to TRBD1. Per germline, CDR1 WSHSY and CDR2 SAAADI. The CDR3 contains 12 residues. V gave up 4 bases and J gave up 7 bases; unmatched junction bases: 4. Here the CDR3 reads CASSGQGREQYF. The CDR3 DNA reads TGCGCCAGCAGTGGACAGGGACGGGAGCAGTACTTC.

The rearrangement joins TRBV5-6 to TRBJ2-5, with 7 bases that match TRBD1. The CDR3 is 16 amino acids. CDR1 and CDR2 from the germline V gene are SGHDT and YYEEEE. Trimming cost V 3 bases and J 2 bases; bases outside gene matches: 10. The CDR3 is CASSSRGQLNQETQYF. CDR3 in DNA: TGTGCCAGCAGCTCCCGGGGACAGCTAAATCAAGAGACCCAGTACTTC.

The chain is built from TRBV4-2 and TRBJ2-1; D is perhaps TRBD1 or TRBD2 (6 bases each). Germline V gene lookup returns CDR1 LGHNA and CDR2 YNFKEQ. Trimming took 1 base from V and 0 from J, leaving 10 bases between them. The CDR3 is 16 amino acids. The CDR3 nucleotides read TGTGCCAGCAGCCAAGGGGGGGCGAGCTCCTACAATGAGCAGTTCTTC. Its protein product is CASSQGGASSYNEQFF.

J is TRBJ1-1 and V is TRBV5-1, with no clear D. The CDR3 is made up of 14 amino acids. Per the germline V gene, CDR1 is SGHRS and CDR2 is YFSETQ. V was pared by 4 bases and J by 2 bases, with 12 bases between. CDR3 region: CASSLRPSNTEAFF. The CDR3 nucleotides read TGCGCCAGCAGCCTCCGTCCCAGTAACACTGAAGCTTTCTTT. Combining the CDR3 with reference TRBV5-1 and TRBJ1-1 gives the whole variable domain KAGVTQTPRYLIKTRGQQVTLSCSPISGHRSVSWYQQTPGQGLQFLFEYFSETQRNKGNFPGRFSGRQFSNSRSEMNVSTLELGDSALYLCASSLRPSNTEAFFGQGTRLTVV.

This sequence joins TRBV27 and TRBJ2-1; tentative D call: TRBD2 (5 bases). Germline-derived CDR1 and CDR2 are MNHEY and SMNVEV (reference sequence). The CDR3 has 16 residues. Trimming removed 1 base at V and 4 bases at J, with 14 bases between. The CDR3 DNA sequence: TGTGCCAGCAGTTTATTCGGAGGAGGAATTTACAATGAGCAGTTCTTC. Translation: CASSLFGGGIYNEQFF.

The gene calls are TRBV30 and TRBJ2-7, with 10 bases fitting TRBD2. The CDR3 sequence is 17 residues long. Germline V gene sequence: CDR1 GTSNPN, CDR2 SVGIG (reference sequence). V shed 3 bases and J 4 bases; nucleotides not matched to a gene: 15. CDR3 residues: CAWRGAGGQRAGYEQYF. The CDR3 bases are TGTGCCTGGAGAGGAGCGGGAGGGCAGAGGGCTGGGTACGAGCAGTACTTC.

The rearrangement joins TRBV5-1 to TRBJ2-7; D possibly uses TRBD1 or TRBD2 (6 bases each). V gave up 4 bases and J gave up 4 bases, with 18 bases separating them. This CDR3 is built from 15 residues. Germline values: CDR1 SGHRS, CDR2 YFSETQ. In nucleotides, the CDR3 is TGCGCCAGCAGCGCCGGGACACTAGCTGGGTACGAGCAGTACTTC. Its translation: CASSAGTLAGYEQYF.

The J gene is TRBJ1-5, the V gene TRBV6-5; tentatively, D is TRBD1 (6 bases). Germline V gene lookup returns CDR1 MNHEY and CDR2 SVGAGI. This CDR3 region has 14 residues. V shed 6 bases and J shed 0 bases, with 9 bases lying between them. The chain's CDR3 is CASSRGLSNQPQHF. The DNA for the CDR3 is TGTGCCAGCAGCAGGGGCCTTAGCAATCAGCCCCAGCATTTT.

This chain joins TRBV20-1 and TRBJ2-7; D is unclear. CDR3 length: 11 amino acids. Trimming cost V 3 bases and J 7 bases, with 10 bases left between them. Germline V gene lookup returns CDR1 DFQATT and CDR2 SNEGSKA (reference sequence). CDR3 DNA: TGCAGTGCTAGCGTGATGGGGGAGCAGTACTTC. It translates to CSASVMGEQYF.

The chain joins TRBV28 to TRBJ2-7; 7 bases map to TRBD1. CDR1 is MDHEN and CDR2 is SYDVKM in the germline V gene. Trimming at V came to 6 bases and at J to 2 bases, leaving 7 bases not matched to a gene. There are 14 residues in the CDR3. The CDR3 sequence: CASRNSGTAYEQYF. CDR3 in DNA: TGTGCCAGCAGGAACTCCGGGACAGCCTACGAGCAGTACTTC.

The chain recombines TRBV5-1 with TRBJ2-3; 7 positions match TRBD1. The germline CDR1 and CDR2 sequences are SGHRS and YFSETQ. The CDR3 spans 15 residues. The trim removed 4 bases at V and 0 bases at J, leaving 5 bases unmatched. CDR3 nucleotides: TGCGCCAGCAGCCCGGGACAGCAAAGCACAGATACGCAGTATTTT. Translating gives CASSPGQQSTDTQYF.

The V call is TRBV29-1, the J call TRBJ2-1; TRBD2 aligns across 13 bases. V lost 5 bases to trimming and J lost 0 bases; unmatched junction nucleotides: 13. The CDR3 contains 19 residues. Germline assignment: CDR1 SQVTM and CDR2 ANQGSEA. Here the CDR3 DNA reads TGCAGCGTTCCCCCCAATCGGACTAGCGGGAGTAGCTCCTACAATGAGCAGTTCTTC. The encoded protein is CSVPPNRTSGSSSYNEQFF.